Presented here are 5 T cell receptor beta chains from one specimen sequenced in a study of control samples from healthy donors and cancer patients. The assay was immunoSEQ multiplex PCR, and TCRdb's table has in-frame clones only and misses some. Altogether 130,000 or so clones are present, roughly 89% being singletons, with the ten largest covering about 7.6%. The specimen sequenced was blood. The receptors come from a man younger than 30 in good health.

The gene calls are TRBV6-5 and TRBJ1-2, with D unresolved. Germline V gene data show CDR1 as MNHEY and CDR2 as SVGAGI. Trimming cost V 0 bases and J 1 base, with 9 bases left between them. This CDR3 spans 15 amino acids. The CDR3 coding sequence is TGTGCCAGCAGTTACTCGACCACAAGTAACTATGGCTACACCTTC. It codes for CASSYSTTSNYGYTF.

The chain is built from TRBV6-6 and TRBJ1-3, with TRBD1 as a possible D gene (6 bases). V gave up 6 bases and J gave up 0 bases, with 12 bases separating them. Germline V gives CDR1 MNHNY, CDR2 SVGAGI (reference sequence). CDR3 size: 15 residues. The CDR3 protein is CASRFGGASGNTIYF. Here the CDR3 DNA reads TGTGCCAGCAGGTTCGGGGGGGCCTCTGGAAACACCATATATTTT.

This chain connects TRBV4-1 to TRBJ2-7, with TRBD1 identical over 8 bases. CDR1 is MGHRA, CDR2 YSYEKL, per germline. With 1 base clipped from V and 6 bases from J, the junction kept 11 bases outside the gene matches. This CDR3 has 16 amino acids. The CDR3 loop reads CASSQGADRAFVEQYF. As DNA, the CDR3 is TGCGCCAGCAGCCAAGGAGCGGACAGGGCATTTGTCGAGCAGTACTTC.

The CDR3 region has the DNA TGTGCCAGCAGCTTACAGGGGGCGATGGCCTACAATGAGCAGTTCTTC. It specifies CASSLQGAMAYNEQFF. The J gene is TRBJ2-1, the V gene TRBV7-6; 8 bases are shared with TRBD1. The CDR3 is 16 residues long. Germline trimming cut 2 bases from V and 2 bases from J; bases unmatched to any gene: 5. CDR1 is SGHVS and CDR2 is FNYEAQ in the germline V gene. Full variable domain (outside the CDR3, taken from reference TRBV7-6 and TRBJ2-1): GAGVSQSPRYKVTKRGQDVALRCDPISGHVSLYWYRQALGQGPEFLTYFNYEAQQDKSGLPNDRFSAERPEGSISTLTIQRTEQRDSAMYRCASSLQGAMAYNEQFFGPGTRLTVL.

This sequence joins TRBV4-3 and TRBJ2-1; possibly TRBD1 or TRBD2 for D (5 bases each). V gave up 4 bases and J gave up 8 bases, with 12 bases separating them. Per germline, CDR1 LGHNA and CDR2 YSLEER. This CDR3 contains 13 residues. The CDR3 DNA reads TGCGCCAGCAGCCGGACTTTCAGGGATGAGCAGTTCTTC. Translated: CASSRTFRDEQFF.